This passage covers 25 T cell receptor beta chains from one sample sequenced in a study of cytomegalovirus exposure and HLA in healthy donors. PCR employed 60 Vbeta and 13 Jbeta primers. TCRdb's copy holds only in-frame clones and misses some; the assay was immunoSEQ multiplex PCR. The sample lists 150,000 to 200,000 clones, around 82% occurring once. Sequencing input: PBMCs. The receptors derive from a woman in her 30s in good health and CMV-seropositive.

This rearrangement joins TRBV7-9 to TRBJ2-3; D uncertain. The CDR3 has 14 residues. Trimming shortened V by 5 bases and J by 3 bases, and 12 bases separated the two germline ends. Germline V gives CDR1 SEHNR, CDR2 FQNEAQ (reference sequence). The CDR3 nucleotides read TGTGCCAGCAGCACCACCGCCGGTACAGATACGCAGTATTTT. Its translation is CASSTTAGTDTQYF.

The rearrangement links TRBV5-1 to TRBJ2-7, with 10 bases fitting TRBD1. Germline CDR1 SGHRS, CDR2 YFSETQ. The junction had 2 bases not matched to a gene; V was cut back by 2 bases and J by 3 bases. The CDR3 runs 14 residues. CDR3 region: CASSFDRGRYEQYF. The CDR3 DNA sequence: TGCGCCAGCAGCTTCGACAGGGGGCGCTACGAGCAGTACTTC.

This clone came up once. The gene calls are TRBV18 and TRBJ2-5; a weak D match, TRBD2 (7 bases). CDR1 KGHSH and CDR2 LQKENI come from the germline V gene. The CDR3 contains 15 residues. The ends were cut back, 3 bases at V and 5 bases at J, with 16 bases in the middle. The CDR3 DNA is TGTGCCAGCTCACCGGGGGGGGCGCCGGTTGAGACCCAGTACTTC. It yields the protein CASSPGGAPVETQYF.

CDR3: CASSLTSGGTSYNEQFF. The CDR3 nucleotides are TGTGCCAGCAGCTTGACTAGCGGGGGGACTTCCTACAATGAGCAGTTCTTC. V is TRBV5-6 and J is TRBJ2-1; 12 bases align to TRBD2. Germline V gene sequence: CDR1 SGHDT, CDR2 YYEEEE. The ends lost 1 base at V and 1 base at J; junction bases unmatched: 3. This CDR3 has 17 residues.

The DNA of the CDR3 is TGTGCCAGCAGCCCTCAGGGTAAACCCAACTATGGCTACACCTTC. This codes for CASSPQGKPNYGYTF. The chain links TRBV7-9 to TRBJ1-2, with D tentatively TRBD1 (5 bases). CDR3 length: 15 residues. V dropped 5 bases and J dropped 2 bases, with 15 bases sitting between them. Germline values: CDR1 SEHNR, CDR2 FQNEAQ (reference sequence). Full variable domain (remainder filled in from reference TRBV7-9 and TRBJ1-2): DTGVSQNPRHKITKRGQNVTFRCDPISEHNRLYWYRQTLGQGPEFLTYFQNEAQLEKSRLLSDRFSAERPKGSFSTLEIQRTEQGDSAMYLCASSPQGKPNYGYTFGSGTRLTVV.

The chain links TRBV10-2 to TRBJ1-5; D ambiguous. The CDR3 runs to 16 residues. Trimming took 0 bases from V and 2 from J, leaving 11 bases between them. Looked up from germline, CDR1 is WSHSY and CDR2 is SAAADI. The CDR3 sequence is CASSESGGIGNQPQHF. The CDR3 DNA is TGCGCCAGCAGTGAGTCAGGAGGGATCGGCAATCAGCCCCAGCATTTT.

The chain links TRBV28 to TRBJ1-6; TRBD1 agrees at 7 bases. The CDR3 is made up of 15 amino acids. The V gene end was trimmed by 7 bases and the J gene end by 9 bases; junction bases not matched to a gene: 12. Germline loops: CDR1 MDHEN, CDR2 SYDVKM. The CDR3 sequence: CASTTQGDGGSPLHF. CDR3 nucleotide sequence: TGTGCCAGCACCACCCAGGGGGATGGAGGTTCACCCCTCCACTTT.

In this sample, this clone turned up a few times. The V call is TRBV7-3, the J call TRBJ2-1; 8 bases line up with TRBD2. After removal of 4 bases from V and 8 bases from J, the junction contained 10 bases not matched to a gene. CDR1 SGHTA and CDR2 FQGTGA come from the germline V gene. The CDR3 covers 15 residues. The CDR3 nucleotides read TGTGCCAGCAGCTCCCCCGGGGGGGTGGGTTATGAGCAGTTCTTC. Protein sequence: CASSSPGGVGYEQFF.

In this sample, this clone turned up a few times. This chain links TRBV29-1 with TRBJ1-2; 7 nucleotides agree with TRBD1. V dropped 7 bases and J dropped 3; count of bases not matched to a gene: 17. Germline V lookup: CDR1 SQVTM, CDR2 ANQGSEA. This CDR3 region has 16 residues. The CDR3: CSADPRQGDLYYGYTF. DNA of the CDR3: TGCAGCGCTGACCCCAGGCAGGGGGACCTCTACTATGGCTACACCTTC.

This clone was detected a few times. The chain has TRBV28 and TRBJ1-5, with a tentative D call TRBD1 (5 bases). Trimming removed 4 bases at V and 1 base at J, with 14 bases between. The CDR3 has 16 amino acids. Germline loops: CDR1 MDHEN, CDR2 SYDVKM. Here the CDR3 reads CASSSSIRASNQPQHF. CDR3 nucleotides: TGTGCCAGCAGTTCTTCAATCAGGGCCAGCAATCAGCCCCAGCATTTT.

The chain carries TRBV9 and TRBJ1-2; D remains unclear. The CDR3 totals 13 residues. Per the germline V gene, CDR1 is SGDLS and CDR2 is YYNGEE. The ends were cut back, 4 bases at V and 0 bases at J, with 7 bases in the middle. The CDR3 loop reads CASSPLPNYGYTF. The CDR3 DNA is TGTGCCAGCAGCCCCCTCCCTAACTATGGCTACACCTTC.

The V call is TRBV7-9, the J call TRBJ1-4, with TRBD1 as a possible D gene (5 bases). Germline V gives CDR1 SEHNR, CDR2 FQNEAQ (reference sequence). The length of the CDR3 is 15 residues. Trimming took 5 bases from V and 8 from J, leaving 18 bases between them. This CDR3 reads CASSPNRRLVEKLFF. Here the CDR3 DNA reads TGTGCCAGCAGCCCTAACAGGCGCCTCGTGGAAAAACTGTTTTTT.

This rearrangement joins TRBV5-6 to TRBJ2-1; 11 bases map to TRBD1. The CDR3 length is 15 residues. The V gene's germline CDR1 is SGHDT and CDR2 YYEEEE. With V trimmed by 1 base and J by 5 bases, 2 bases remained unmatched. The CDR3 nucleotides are TGTGCCAGCAGCTTGTGGACAGGGGGCAACAATGAGCAGTTCTTC. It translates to CASSLWTGGNNEQFF. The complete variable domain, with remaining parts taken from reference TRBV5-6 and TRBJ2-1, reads DAGVTQSPTHLIKTRGQQVTLRCSPKSGHDTVSWYQQALGQGPQFIFQYYEEEERQRGNFPDRFSGHQFPNYSSELNVNALLLGDSALYLCASSLWTGGNNEQFFGPGTRLTVL.

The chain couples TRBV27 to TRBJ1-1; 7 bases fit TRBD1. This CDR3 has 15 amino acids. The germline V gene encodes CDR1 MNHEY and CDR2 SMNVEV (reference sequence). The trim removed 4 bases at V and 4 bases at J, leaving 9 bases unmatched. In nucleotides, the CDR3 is TGTGCCAGCAGTTCTGCGACAGGGCTGGGCACTGAAGCTTTCTTT. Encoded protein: CASSSATGLGTEAFF.

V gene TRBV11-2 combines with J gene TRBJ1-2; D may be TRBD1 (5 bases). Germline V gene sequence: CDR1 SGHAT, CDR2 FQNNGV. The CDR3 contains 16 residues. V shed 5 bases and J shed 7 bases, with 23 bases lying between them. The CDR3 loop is CASSVYAGPGVGGYTF. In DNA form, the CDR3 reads TGTGCCAGCAGCGTATACGCAGGGCCGGGGGTTGGTGGCTACACCTTC. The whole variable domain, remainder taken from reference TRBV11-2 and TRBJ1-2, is EAGVAQSPRYKIIEKRQSVAFWCNPISGHATLYWYQQILGQGPKLLIQFQNNGVVDDSQLPKDRFSAERLKGVDSTLKIQPAKLEDSAVYLCASSVYAGPGVGGYTFGSGTRLTVV.

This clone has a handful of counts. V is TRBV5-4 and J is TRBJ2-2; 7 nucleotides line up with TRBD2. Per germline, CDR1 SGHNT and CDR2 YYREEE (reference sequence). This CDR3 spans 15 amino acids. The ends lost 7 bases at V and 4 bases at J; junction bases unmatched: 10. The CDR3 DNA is TGTGCCAGCTGGGGGGGGGAGCAGACCACCGGGGAGCTGTTTTTT. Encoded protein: CASWGGEQTTGELFF.

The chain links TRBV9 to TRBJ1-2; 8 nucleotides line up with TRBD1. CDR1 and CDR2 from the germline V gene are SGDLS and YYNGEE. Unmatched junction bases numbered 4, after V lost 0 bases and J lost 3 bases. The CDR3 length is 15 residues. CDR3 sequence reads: CASSVGQGLDYGYTF. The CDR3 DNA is TGTGCCAGCAGCGTAGGACAGGGGCTCGACTATGGCTACACCTTC.

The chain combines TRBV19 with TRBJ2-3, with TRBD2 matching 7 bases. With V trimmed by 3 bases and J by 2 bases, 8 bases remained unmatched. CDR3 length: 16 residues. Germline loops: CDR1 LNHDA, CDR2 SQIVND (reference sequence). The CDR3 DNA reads TGTGCCAGTAGTATTTGGGCGGGGGTCCCCACAGATACGCAGTATTTT. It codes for CASSIWAGVPTDTQYF.

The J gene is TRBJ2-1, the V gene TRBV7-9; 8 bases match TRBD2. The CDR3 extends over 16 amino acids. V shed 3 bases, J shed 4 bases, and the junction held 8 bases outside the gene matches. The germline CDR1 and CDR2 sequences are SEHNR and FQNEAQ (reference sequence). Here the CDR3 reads CASSLGGRGVYNEQFF. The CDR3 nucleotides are TGTGCCAGCAGCTTGGGAGGGCGGGGGGTGTACAATGAGCAGTTCTTC.

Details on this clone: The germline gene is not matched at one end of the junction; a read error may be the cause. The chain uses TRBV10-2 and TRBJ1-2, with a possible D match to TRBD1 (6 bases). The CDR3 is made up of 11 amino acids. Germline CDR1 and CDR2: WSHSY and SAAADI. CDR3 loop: CASSVARDILF. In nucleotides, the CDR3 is TGCGCCAGCAGTGTTGCCCGGGACATCCTCTTC.

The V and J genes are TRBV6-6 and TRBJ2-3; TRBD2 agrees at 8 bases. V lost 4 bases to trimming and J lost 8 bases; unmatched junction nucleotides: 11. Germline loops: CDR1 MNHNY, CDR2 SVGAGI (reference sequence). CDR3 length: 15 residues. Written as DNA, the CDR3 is TGTGCCAGCAGTTCCGCGGCGGGGGGCCTAGGTACGCAGTATTTT. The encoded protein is CASSSAAGGLGTQYF.

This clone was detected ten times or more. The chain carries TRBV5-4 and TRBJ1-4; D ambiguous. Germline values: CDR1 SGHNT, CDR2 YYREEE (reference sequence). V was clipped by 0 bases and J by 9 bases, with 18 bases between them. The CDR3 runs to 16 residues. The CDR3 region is CASSLGHLSSPQKLFF. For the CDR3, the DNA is TGTGCCAGCAGCTTGGGACACCTTTCTTCACCTCAAAAACTGTTTTTT. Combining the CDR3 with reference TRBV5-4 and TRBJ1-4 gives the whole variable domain ETGVTQSPTHLIKTRGQQVTLRCSSQSGHNTVSWYQQALGQGPQFIFQYYREEENGRGNFPPRFSGLQFPNYSSELNVNALELDDSALYLCASSLGHLSSPQKLFFGSGTQLSVL.

Written as DNA, the CDR3 is TGTGCCAGCAGCCAAGATGGGCCAGGGGGAAAAGAAAAACTGTTTTTT. This encodes CASSQDGPGGKEKLFF. The V gene is TRBV4-2, the J gene TRBJ1-4; the match to TRBD1 covers 7 bases. Germline CDR1 and CDR2: LGHNA and YNFKEQ. Trimming removed 0 bases from V and 8 bases from J; junction bases left unmatched: 9. The CDR3 spans 16 residues.

CDR3 sequence (DNA): TGTGCCAGCAGCTTTTCCCGGGCATCGGGGGAGCAGTACTTC. Translation: CASSFSRASGEQYF. The V call is TRBV7-9, the J call TRBJ2-7, with D perhaps matching TRBD2 (5 bases). CDR3 length: 14 amino acids. The V end lost 3 bases, the J end lost 7 bases, and 16 bases lay between the germline ends. Germline CDR1 reads SEHNR; CDR2 reads FQNEAQ (reference sequence).

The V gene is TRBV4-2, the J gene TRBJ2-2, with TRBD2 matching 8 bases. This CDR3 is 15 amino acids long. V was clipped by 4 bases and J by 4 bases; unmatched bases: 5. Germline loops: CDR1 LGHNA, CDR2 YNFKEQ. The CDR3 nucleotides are TGTGCCAGCAGCCGCCGGGGGGGTGGCACCGGGGAGCTGTTTTTT. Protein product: CASSRRGGGTGELFF.